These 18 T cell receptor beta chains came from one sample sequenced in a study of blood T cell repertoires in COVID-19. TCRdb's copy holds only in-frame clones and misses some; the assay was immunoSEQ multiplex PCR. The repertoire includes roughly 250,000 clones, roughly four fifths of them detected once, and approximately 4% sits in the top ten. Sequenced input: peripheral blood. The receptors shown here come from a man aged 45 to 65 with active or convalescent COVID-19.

The CDR3 here is CASSLSLGLRGTQYF. The CDR3 DNA reads TGTGCCAGCAGTTTATCCCTGGGCCTAAGGGGGACCCAGTACTTC. The chain joins TRBV28 to TRBJ2-5, with D maybe TRBD1 (5 bases). CDR3 length: 15 residues. V lost 1 base and J lost 7, with 16 bases in between. CDR1 MDHEN and CDR2 SYDVKM come from the germline V gene.

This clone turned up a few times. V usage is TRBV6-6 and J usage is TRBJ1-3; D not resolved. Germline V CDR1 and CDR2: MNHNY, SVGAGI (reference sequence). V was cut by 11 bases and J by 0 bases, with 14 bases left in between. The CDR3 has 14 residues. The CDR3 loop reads CAARQADSGNTIYF. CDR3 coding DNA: TGTGCCGCCCGTCAGGCTGACTCTGGAAACACCATATATTTT.

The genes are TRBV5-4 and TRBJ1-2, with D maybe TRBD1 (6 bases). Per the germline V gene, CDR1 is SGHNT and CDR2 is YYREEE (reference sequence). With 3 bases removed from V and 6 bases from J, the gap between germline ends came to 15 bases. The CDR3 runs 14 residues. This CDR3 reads CASSSVGAKDGYTF. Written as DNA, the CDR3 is TGTGCCAGCAGCTCCGTGGGGGCGAAAGATGGCTACACCTTC.

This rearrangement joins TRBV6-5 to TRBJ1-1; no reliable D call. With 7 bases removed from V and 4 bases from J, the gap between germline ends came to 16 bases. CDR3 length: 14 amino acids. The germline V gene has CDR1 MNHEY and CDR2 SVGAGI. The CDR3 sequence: CASNENQFSTEAFF. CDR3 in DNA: TGTGCCAGCAACGAGAACCAATTTAGCACTGAAGCTTTCTTT.

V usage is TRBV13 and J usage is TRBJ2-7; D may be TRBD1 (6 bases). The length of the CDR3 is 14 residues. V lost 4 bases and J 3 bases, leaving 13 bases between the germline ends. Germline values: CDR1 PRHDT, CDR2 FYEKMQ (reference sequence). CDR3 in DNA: TGTGCCAGCAGCTCAGGGGAACAGGGCTACGAGCAGTACTTC. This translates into CASSSGEQGYEQYF.

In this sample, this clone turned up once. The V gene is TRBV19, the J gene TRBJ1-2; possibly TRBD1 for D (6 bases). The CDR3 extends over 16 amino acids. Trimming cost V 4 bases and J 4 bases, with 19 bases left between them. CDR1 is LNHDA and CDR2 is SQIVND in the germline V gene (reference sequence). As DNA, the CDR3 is TGTGCCAGTAGTAGCCGAAATGGGGGCGAAGTCTATGGCTACACCTTC. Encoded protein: CASSSRNGGEVYGYTF.

The CDR3 is CASSQDQRATDTQYF. The CDR3 bases are TGTGCCAGCAGTCAAGATCAGCGGGCCACAGATACGCAGTATTTT. The chain uses TRBV6-2 or TRBV6-3 and TRBJ2-3; D might be TRBD2 (6 bases). Trimming left V 5 bases short and J 2 bases short, with 14 bases between. The CDR3 spans 15 residues. CDR1 is MNHEY, CDR2 SVGEGT, per germline.

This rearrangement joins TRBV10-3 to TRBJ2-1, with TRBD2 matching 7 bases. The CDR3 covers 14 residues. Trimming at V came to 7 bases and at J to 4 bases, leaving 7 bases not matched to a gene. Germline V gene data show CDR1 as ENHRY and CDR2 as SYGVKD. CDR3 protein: CAIIPSGRYNEQFF. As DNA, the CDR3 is TGTGCCATCATCCCTAGCGGCCGATACAATGAGCAGTTCTTC.

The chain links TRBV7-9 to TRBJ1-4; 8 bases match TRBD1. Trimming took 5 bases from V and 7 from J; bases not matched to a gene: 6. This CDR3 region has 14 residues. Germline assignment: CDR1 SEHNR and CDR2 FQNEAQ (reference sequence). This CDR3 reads CASSEQGAGEKLFF. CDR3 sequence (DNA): TGTGCCAGCAGCGAGCAGGGGGCAGGTGAAAAACTGTTTTTT.

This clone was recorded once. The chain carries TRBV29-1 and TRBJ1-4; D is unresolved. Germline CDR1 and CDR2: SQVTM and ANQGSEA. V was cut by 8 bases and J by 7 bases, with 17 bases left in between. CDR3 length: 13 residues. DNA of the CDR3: TGCAGCTCCAGCCGAGGCTACGGTGAAAAACTGTTTTTT. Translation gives CSSSRGYGEKLFF.

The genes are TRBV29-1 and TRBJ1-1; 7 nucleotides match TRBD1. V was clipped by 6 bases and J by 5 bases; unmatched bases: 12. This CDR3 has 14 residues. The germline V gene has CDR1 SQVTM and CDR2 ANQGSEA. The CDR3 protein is CSVQKQGIGTEAFF. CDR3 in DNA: TGCAGCGTCCAAAAACAGGGGATAGGGACTGAAGCTTTCTTT.

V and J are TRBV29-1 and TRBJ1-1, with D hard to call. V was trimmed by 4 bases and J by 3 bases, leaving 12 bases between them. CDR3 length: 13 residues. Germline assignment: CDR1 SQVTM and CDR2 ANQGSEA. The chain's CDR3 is CSVGKRPDTEAFF. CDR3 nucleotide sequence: TGCAGCGTTGGAAAGCGGCCCGACACTGAAGCTTTCTTT. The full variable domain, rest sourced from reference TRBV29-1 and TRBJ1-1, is SAVISQKPSRDICQRGTSLTIQCQVDSQVTMMFWYRQQPGQSLTLIATANQGSEATYESGFVIDKFPISRPNLTFSTLTVSNMSPEDSSIYLCSVGKRPDTEAFFGQGTRLTVV.

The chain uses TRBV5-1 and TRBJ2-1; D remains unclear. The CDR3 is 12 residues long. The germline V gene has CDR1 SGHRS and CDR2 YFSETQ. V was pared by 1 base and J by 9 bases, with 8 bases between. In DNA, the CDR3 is TGCGCCAGCAGCTTGATTAGCCTTGAGCAGTTCTTC. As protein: CASSLISLEQFF.

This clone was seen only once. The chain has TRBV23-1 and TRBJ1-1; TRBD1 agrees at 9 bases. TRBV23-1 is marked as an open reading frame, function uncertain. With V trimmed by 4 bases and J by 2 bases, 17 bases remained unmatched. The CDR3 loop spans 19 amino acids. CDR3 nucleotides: TGCGCCAGCAGTCCTCCGGGACAGGGAACGAGAACGAGAAACACTGAAGCTTTCTTT. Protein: CASSPPGQGTRTRNTEAFF.

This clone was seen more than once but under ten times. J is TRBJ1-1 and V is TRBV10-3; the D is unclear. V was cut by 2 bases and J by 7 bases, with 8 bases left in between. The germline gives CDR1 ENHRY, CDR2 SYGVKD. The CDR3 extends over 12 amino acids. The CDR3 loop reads CAISEGRGEAFF. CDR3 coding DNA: TGTGCCATCAGTGAGGGTCGGGGTGAAGCTTTCTTT.

CDR3 sequence: CAWDRSGGASDTQYF. Written as DNA, the CDR3 is TGTGCCTGGGATCGAAGCGGGGGGGCATCGGATACGCAGTATTTT. This sequence joins TRBV30 and TRBJ2-3; 10 bases map to TRBD2. The CDR3 has 15 residues. Germline V gene data show CDR1 as GTSNPN and CDR2 as SVGIG (reference sequence). The J segment lost 6 bases and the V segment lost 5 bases, leaving 11 bases of the junction unmatched.

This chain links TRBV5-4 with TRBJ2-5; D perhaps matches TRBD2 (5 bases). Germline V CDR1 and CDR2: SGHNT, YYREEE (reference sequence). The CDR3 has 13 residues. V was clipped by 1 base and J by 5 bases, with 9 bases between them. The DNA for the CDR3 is TGTGCCAGCAGCTTGCGGGGTTTTGAGACCCAGTACTTC. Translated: CASSLRGFETQYF.

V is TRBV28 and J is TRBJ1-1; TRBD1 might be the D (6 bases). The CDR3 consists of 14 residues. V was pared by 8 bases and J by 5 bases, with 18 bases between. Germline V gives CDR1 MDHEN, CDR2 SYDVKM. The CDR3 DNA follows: TGTGCCAGCTTAAAGCGAGGGGGAGGGACTGAAGCTTTCTTT. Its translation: CASLKRGGGTEAFF.